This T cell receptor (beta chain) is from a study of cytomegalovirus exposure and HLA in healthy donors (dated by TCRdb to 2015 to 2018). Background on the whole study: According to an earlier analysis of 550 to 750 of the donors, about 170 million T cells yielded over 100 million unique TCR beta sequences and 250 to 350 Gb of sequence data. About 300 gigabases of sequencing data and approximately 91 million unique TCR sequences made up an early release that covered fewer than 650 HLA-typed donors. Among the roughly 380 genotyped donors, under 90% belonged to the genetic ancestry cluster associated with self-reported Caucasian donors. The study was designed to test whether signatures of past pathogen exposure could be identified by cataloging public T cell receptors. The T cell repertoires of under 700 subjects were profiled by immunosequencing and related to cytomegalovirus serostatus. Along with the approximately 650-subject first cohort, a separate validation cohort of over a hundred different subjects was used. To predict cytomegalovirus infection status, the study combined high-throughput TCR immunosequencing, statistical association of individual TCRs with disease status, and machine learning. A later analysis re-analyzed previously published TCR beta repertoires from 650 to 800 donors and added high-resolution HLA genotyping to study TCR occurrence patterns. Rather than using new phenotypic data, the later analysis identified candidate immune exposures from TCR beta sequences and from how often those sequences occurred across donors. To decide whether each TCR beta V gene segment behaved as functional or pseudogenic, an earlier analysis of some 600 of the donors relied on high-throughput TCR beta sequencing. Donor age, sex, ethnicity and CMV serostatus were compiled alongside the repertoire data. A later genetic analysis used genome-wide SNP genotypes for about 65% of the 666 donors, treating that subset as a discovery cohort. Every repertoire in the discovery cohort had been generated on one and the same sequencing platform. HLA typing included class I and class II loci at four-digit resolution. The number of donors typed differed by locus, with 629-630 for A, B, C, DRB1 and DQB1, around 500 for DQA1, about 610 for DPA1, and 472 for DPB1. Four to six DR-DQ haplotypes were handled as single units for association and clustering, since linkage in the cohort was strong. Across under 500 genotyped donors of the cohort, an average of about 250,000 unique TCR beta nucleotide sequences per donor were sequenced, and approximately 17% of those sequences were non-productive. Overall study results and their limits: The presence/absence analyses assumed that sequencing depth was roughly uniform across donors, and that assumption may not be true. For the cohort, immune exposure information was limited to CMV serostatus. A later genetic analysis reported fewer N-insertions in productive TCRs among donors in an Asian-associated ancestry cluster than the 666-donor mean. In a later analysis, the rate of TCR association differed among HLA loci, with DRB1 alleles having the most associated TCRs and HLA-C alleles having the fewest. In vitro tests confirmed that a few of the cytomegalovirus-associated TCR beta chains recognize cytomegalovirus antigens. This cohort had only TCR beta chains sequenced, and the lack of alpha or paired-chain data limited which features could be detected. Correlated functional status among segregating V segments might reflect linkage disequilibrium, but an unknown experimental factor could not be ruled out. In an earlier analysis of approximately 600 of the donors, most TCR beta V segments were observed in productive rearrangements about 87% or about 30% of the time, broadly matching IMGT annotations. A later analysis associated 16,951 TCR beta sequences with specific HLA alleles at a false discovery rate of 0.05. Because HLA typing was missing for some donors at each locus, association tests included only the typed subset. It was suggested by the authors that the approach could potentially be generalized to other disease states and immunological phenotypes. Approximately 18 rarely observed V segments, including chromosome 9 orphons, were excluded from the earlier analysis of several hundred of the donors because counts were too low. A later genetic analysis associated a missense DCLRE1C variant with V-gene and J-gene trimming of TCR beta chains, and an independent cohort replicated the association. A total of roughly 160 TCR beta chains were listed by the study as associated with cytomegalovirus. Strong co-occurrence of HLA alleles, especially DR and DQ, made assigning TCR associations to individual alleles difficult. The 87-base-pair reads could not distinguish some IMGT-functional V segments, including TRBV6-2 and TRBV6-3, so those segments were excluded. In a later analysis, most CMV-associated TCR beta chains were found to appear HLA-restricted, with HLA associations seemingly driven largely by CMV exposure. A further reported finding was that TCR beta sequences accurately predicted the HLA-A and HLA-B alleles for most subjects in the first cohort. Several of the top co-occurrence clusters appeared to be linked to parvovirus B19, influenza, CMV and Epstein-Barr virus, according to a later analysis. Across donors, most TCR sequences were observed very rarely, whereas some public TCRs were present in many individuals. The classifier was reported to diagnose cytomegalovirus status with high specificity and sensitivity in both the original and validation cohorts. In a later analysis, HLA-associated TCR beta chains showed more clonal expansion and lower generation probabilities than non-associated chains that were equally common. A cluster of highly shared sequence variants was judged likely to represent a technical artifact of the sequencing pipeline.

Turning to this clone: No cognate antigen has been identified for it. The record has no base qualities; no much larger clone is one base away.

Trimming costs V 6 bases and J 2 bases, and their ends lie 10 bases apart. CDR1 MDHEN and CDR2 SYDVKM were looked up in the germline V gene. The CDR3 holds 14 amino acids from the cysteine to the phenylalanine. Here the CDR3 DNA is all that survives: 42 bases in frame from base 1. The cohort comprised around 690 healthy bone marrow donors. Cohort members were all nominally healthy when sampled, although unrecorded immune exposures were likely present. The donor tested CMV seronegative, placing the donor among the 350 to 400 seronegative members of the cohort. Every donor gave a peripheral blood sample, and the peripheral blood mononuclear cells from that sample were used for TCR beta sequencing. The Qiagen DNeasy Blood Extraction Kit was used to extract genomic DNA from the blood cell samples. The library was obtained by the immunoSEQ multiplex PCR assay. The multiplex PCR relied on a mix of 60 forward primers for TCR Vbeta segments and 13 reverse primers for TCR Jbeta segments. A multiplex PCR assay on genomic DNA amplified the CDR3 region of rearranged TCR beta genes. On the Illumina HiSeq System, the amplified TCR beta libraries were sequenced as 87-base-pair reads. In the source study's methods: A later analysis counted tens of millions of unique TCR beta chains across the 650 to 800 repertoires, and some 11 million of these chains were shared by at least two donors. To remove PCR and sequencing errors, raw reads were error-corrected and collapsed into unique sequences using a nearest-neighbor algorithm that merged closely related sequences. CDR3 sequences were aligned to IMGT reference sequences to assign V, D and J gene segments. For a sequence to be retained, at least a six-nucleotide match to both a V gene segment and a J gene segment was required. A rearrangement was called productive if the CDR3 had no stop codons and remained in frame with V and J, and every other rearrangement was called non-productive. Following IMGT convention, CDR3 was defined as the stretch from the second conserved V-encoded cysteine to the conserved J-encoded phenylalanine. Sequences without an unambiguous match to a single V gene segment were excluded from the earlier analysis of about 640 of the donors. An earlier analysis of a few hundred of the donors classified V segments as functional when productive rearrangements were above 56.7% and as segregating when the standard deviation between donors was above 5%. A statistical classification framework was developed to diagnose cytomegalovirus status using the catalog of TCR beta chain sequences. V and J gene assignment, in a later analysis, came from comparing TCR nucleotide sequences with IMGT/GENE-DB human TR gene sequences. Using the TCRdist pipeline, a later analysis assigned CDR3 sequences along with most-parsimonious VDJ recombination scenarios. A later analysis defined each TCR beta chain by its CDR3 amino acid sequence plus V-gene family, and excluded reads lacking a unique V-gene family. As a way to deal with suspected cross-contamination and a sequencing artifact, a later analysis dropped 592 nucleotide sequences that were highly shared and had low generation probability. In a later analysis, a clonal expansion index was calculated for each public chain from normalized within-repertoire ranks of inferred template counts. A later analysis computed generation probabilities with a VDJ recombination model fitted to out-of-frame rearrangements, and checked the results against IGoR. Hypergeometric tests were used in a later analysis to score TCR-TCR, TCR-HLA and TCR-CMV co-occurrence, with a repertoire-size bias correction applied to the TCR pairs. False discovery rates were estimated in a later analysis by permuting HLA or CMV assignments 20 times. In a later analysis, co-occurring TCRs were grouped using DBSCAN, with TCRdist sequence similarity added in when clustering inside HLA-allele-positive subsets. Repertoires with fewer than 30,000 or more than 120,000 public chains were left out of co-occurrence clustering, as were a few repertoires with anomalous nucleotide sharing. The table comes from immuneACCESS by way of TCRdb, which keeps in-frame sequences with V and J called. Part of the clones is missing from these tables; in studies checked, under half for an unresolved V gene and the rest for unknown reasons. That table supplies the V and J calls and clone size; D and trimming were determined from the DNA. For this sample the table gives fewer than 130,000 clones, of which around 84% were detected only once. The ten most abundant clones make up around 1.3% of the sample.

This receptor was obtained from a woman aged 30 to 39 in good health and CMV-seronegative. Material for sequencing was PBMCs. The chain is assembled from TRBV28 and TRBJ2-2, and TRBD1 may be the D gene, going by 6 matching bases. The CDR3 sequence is CASSRQENTGELFF. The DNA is TGTGCCAGCAGCCGACAGGAAAACACCGGGGAGCTGTTTTTT.